The 6 T cell receptor beta chains in this list originate from one sample, sequenced in a study of tumor-infiltrating lymphocytes in primary liver carcinoma. The tissue used was unsorted bulk material of roughly 17-34 mg. RNA and DNA were co-extracted from it with the AllPrep DNA/RNA mini kit. Production of TCR beta cDNA used approximately 0.45 ug total RNA together with a constant-region primer. It was through three nested multiplex PCR rounds of slightly modified ARM-PCR that TCR beta libraries arose. Each of the first two PCR rounds ran approximately 9 cycles with TRBV1-TRBV30 forward and C-beta reverse primers. One entry per CDR3 protein results from TCRdb running MiXCR on the multiplex PCR reads. This sample has about 75,000 distinct CDR3 sequences, with roughly 72% found just once. Sequencing was carried out using tumor-adjacent normal liver tissue. These receptors were collected from a man aged 35-49 years with primary liver carcinoma and hepatitis B virus infection.

This clonotype was detected a few times. The chain employs TRBV7-6 and TRBJ2-5, with TRBD2 identical over 7 bases. The CDR3 runs 13 residues. Germline V gene sequence: CDR1 SGHVS, CDR2 FNYEAQ. V gave up 5 bases and J gave up 7 bases; unmatched junction bases: 7. CDR3 loop: CASSVGTMGTQYF. The CDR3 DNA sequence: TGTGCCAGCAGCGTAGGGACTATGGGGACCCAGTACTTC. Full variable domain (rest looked up from reference TRBV7-6 and TRBJ2-5): GAGVSQSPRYKVTKRGQDVALRCDPISGHVSLYWYRQALGQGPEFLTYFNYEAQQDKSGLPNDRFSAERPEGSISTLTIQRTEQRDSAMYRCASSVGTMGTQYFGPGTRLLVL.

As to this clonotype: One end of the junction fails to match germline, which may point to a read error. The J gene is TRBJ2-7, the V gene TRBV4-3, with 7 bases identical to TRBD1. Germline V gene lookup returns CDR1 LGHNA and CDR2 YSLEER. The CDR3 is 15 residues long. CDR3 sequence (DNA): TGCGCCAGCAACCTCGAAGGGACAGCAGCTTACGAGCAGTGCTTC. Protein product: CASNLEGTAAYEQCF.

CDR3: CASSLEGTSGPGRTYTQYF. The CDR3 DNA follows: TGCGCCAGCAGCTTGGAGGGGACTAGCGGGCCCGGTAGAACATATACGCAGTATTTT. V usage is TRBV5-1 and J usage is TRBJ2-3; TRBD2 aligns across 12 bases. This CDR3 region has 19 residues. The junction had 15 bases not matched to a gene; V was cut back by 0 bases and J by 7 bases. Germline lookup yields CDR1 SGHRS and CDR2 YFSETQ.

This clonotype was seen more than once but under ten times. The chain has TRBV2 and TRBJ2-2, with 8 bases aligning to TRBD2. The germline gives CDR1 SNHLY, CDR2 FYNNEI. Trimming cost V 7 bases and J 3 bases; bases outside gene matches: 4. CDR3 length: 14 residues. The CDR3 region is CASKGGRHTGELFF. The CDR3 nucleotides are TGTGCCAGCAAAGGCGGGAGGCACACCGGGGAGCTGTTTTTT.

This clonotype has a single count. Relative to the germline gene, one junction end is altered; a read error may explain this. The chain carries TRBV11-2 and TRBJ1-4, with D unresolved. Germline V lookup: CDR1 SGHAT, CDR2 FQNNGV. This CDR3 contains 16 residues. CDR3 bases: TGTGCTAGCAGCCCCGGCATAGCTCCAACCAATGAAAGACTGTTTTTT. Its translation is CASSPGIAPTNERLFF.

A note on this clonotype: An end of the junction differs from the germline gene, which may be a read error. The chain employs TRBV12-3 or TRBV12-4 and TRBJ1-5; a possible D gene is TRBD1 (5 bases). The CDR3 runs to 17 residues. CDR3 bases: TGTGCCAGCTCTAGGCCGACAGAGGGTTATAGCAATCAGCCCAAGCATTTT. Its protein product is CASSRPTEGYSNQPKHF.